The 26 T cell receptor beta chains listed next were all sequenced from one sample in a study of vaccination effects on CD4 cells after COVID-19. The assay was immunoSEQ multiplex PCR, and TCRdb's table has in-frame clones only and misses some. Of roughly 70,000 clones in the sample, roughly 76% are singletons; the top ten hold approximately 0.9%. What these receptors recognize is not known. Using viral peptide pools, the ViraFEST assay grew out antigen-specific CD4+ T cells prior to sequencing. Following 10 days of culture, CD4+ T cells were isolated. Of the BNT162b2 and mRNA-1273 vaccines, participants received two doses of one or the other. Sequencing used CD4+ T cells from PBMCs cultured with HCoV-OC43 spike peptides, obtained after COVID-19 vaccination. Subset here: HCoV-OC43 spike overlapping peptide pool stimulation. The source is a human donor who received a COVID-19 vaccine.

The chain links TRBV2 to TRBJ1-1; D unresolved. CDR1 is SNHLY, CDR2 FYNNEI, per germline. Trimming cost V 4 bases and J 4 bases, with 7 bases left between them. The CDR3 contains 12 residues. CDR3 nucleotides: TGTGCCAGCAGTGTGTCCTCCACTGAAGCTTTCTTT. The encoded protein is CASSVSSTEAFF. Supplemented by reference TRBV2 and TRBJ1-1, the full variable domain reads EPEVTQTPSHQVTQMGQEVILRCVPISNHLYFYWYRQILGQKVEFLVSFYNNEISEKSEIFDDQFSVERPDGSNFTLKIRSTKLEDSAMYFCASSVSSTEAFFGQGTRLTVV.

The chain carries TRBV28 and TRBJ1-1; TRBD1 matches at 8 bases. Per germline, CDR1 MDHEN and CDR2 SYDVKM. The trim removed 6 bases at V and 3 bases at J, leaving 12 bases unmatched. CDR3 size: 16 residues. The CDR3 reads CASRARQGRKDTEAFF. CDR3 sequence (DNA): TGTGCCAGCAGGGCCCGACAGGGGAGAAAAGACACTGAAGCTTTCTTT.

The rearrangement joins TRBV5-8 to TRBJ1-1; D remains unclear. Trimming took off 7 bases at V and 1 base at J, with 20 bases between the two ends. There are 16 residues in the CDR3. Looked up from germline, CDR1 is SGHTS and CDR2 is YDEGEE. The CDR3 region is CASPAPPLSANTEAFF. CDR3 DNA: TGTGCCAGCCCAGCACCGCCGCTGTCGGCGAACACTGAAGCTTTCTTT. Together with reference TRBV5-8 and TRBJ1-1, the CDR3 gives the full variable domain: EAGVTQSPTHLIKTRGQQATLRCSPISGHTSVYWYQQALGLGLQFLLWYDEGEERNRGNFPPRFSGRQFPNYSSELNVNALELEDSALYLCASPAPPLSANTEAFFGQGTRLTVV.

V and J are TRBV4-2 and TRBJ1-6, with D tentatively TRBD1 (6 bases). CDR1 LGHNA and CDR2 YNFKEQ come from the germline V gene. With 4 bases removed from V and 7 bases from J, the gap between germline ends came to 11 bases. The CDR3 has 14 amino acids. CDR3 in DNA: TGTGCCAGCAGCCCGGCAGGGGAAAATTCACCCCTCCACTTT. This codes for CASSPAGENSPLHF.

V usage is TRBV5-4 and J usage is TRBJ2-5; D might be TRBD2 (7 bases). Trimming left V 5 bases short and J 5 bases short, with 19 bases between. The germline V gene encodes CDR1 SGHNT and CDR2 YYREEE (reference sequence). The CDR3 totals 15 residues. For the CDR3, the DNA is TGTGCCAGCAGTATTACGGGGGGCGGTAGGGAGACCCAGTACTTC. Its protein product is CASSITGGGRETQYF.

In this sample, this clone turned up once. The V and J genes are TRBV30 and TRBJ2-1, with 11 bases identical to TRBD2. V lost 0 bases and J lost 4; bases outside the gene matches: 5. The CDR3 totals 16 residues. Germline CDR1 is GTSNPN and CDR2 is SVGIG (reference sequence). CDR3 sequence reads: CAWSVLASGGYNEQFF. The CDR3 DNA reads TGTGCCTGGAGTGTACTGGCTAGCGGGGGGTACAATGAGCAGTTCTTC.

This clone has a handful of counts. The chain combines TRBV10-1 with TRBJ1-3; TRBD1 matches 10 bases. V was clipped by 4 bases and J by 3 bases; unmatched bases: 3. Germline V gene data show CDR1 as WNHNN and CDR2 as SYGVQD (reference sequence). The CDR3 has 15 residues. The CDR3: CASSGQGASGNTIYF. For the CDR3, the DNA is TGCGCCAGCAGTGGACAGGGGGCGAGTGGAAACACCATATATTTT.

V gene TRBV19 combines with J gene TRBJ1-5, with 7 bases aligning to TRBD1. From germline, CDR1 is LNHDA and CDR2 SQIVND (reference sequence). With V trimmed by 1 base and J by 0 bases, 12 bases remained unmatched. The CDR3 spans 19 residues. The CDR3: CASSIAQGVFLYSNQPQHF. The CDR3 bases are TGTGCCAGTAGTATAGCGCAGGGGGTTTTTCTATATAGCAATCAGCCCCAGCATTTT.

This rearrangement joins TRBV24-1 to TRBJ2-1; possibly TRBD1 for D (5 bases). Germline-derived CDR1 and CDR2 are KGHDR and SFDVKD. The CDR3 spans 14 residues. V lost 0 bases, J lost 7 bases, and 9 bases lay in between. As DNA, the CDR3 is TGTGCCACCAGTGATTTGGGCAGGGATAATGAGCAGTTCTTC. Translating it yields CATSDLGRDNEQFF.

This clone was detected a few times. The chain combines TRBV20-1 with TRBJ1-1; D is ambiguous. The V gene's germline CDR1 is DFQATT and CDR2 SNEGSKA (reference sequence). The V gene lost 0 bases and the J gene lost 7 bases, with 6 bases spanning the gap. This CDR3 spans 11 amino acids. The CDR3 sequence is CSARDRSEAFF. DNA for the CDR3: TGCAGTGCTAGAGATCGGAGTGAAGCTTTCTTT.

The chain couples TRBV19 to TRBJ2-2; tentatively, D is TRBD1 (5 bases). This CDR3 is built from 17 residues. V gave up 7 bases and J gave up 0 bases, with 18 bases separating them. Germline CDR1 is LNHDA and CDR2 is SQIVND (reference sequence). The CDR3 DNA reads TGTGCCAGTACCCCCACCCGTTGGACAACGAACACCGGGGAGCTGTTTTTT. Translating it yields CASTPTRWTTNTGELFF.

The genes are TRBV2 and TRBJ1-1, with no clear D. V was cut by 5 bases and J by 1 base, with 14 bases left in between. Germline lookup yields CDR1 SNHLY and CDR2 FYNNEI. The CDR3 consists of 15 residues. The CDR3 sequence: CASSPSDPKNTEAFF. The CDR3 region has the DNA TGTGCCAGCAGTCCGAGCGACCCTAAGAACACTGAAGCTTTCTTT.

Remarks on this clone: The limits of the CDR3 on the DNA are not certain, so only TCRdb's listed CDR3 is given. The CDR3 is CATSSLANRFLETQYF. V is TRBV15 and J is TRBJ2-5; whether TRBD2, the table's D call, matches the DNA was not checked. Ends included, the CDR3 has 16 residues. Looked up from germline, CDR1 is LNHNV and CDR2 is YYDKDF (reference sequence).

The chain recombines TRBV10-2 with TRBJ2-1, with a weak D call TRBD2 (5 bases). The length of the CDR3 is 13 residues. Germline V gene sequence: CDR1 WSHSY, CDR2 SAAADI. Trimming removed 7 bases at V and 9 bases at J, with 16 bases between. The CDR3 protein is CASNRLGVGEQFF. CDR3 bases: TGCGCCAGCAACCGCCTCGGGGTCGGTGAGCAGTTCTTC.

The V gene is TRBV24-1, the J gene TRBJ2-2; tentatively, D is TRBD1 (6 bases). This CDR3 is built from 15 residues. Deletions cut 1 base from V and 4 bases from J, with 9 bases between. Germline CDR1 KGHDR, CDR2 SFDVKD. CDR3 region: CATSDFNRATGELFF. For the CDR3, the DNA is TGTGCCACCAGTGATTTTAACAGGGCCACCGGGGAGCTGTTTTTT.

This clone was seen a few times. This rearrangement joins TRBV10-1 to TRBJ2-7; 9 positions match TRBD2. Germline CDR1 is WNHNN and CDR2 is SYGVQD (reference sequence). The V segment lost 6 bases and the J segment 5 bases; nucleotides outside the gene matches: 8. The CDR3 extends over 14 amino acids. The CDR3 protein is CASRPRAGGDEQYV. The CDR3 DNA is TGCGCCAGCAGACCTCGGGCGGGAGGGGACGAGCAGTACGTC.

The CDR3, as DNA: TGTGCCAGCAGTGTAGGGGGACTGTCCTCTGGGGCCAACGTCCTGACTTTC. Translating gives CASSVGGLSSGANVLTF. This chain uses TRBV6-1 with TRBJ2-6; D tentatively fits TRBD1 or TRBD2 (6 bases each). The CDR3 is 17 residues long. V lost 4 bases to trimming and J lost 0 bases, with 13 bases between them. Germline V gene lookup returns CDR1 MNHNS and CDR2 SASEGT.

The chain employs TRBV2 and TRBJ1-1; 7 positions match TRBD1. V gave up 7 bases and J gave up 3 bases; unmatched junction bases: 5. This CDR3 spans 13 amino acids. The germline V gene has CDR1 SNHLY and CDR2 FYNNEI. The CDR3 sequence: CASIEQGYTEAFF. The CDR3 DNA follows: TGTGCCAGCATCGAACAGGGGTACACTGAAGCTTTCTTT.

In DNA, the CDR3 is TGTGCCAGCAGCCCCGACTGTCCCGTTTTAGGGGTCGGGTACGAGCAGTACGTC. This translates into CASSPDCPVLGVGYEQYV. The J gene is TRBJ2-7, the V gene TRBV3-1 (or the pseudogene TRBV3-2), with D tentatively TRBD1 (5 bases). The germline V and J ends were trimmed by 4 bases and 4 bases, with 26 bases remaining between them. Germline V CDR1 and CDR2: LGHDT, YNNKEL (reference sequence). The CDR3 is made up of 18 amino acids.

This clone turned up a few times. V gene TRBV7-8 combines with J gene TRBJ2-7; D possibly corresponds to TRBD1 (6 bases). V was pared by 1 base and J by 6 bases, with 13 bases between. Germline loops: CDR1 SGHVS, CDR2 FQNEAQ. The CDR3 has 14 residues. The CDR3 sequence is CASSLVQGLGEQYV. The CDR3 DNA reads as TGTGCCAGCAGCTTAGTTCAGGGGTTGGGCGAGCAGTACGTC.

This chain uses TRBV5-4 with TRBJ1-4, with D perhaps matching TRBD1 (6 bases). Trimming shortened V by 10 bases and J by 6 bases, and 16 bases separated the two germline ends. The CDR3 loop spans 13 amino acids. Germline V CDR1 and CDR2: SGHNT, YYREEE (reference sequence). CDR3 DNA: TGTGCCGTTGCGGGGGGGGCCGATGAAAAACTGTTTTTT. As protein: CAVAGGADEKLFF.

This chain joins TRBV30 and TRBJ1-5; D is ambiguous. The germline V gene encodes CDR1 GTSNPN and CDR2 SVGIG (reference sequence). Trimming cost V 3 bases and J 8 bases, with 17 bases left between them. This CDR3 has 14 amino acids. CDR3 loop: CAWSGRTVVKPQHF. In DNA form, the CDR3 reads TGTGCCTGGAGCGGACGGACCGTAGTAAAGCCCCAGCATTTT.

The V and J genes are TRBV5-8 and TRBJ1-1; the D gene is possibly TRBD1 (5 bases). This CDR3 spans 17 amino acids. The V gene lost 7 bases and the J gene lost 3 bases, with 25 bases spanning the gap. CDR1 SGHTS and CDR2 YDEGEE come from the germline V gene. Written as DNA, the CDR3 is TGTGCCAGCCCTACCAGTTACTTGACAGTAGAGGACACTGAAGCTTTCTTT. Translating it yields CASPTSYLTVEDTEAFF.

CDR3 amino acids: CASSLKGQETQYF. The CDR3 DNA reads as TGTGCCAGCTCTTTAAAGGGGCAAGAGACCCAGTACTTC. V is TRBV6-5 and J is TRBJ2-5; perhaps TRBD1 as D (5 bases). Trimming stripped 8 bases from V and 2 bases from J, with 12 bases between. Germline V gene data show CDR1 as MNHEY and CDR2 as SVGAGI. The CDR3 extends over 13 amino acids.

This clone was seen only a few times. The chain carries TRBV27 and TRBJ1-2, with a possible D match to TRBD1 (5 bases). Trimming removed 4 bases at V and 2 bases at J, with 17 bases between. The CDR3 length is 16 residues. Germline V gene data show CDR1 as MNHEY and CDR2 as SMNVEV (reference sequence). CDR3 in amino acids: CASSSYPGPTNYGYTF. As DNA, the CDR3 is TGTGCCAGCAGTTCCTATCCGGGACCTACCAACTATGGCTACACCTTC.

The V call is TRBV6-6, the J call TRBJ2-3; D is unresolved. Germline V gene data show CDR1 as MNHNY and CDR2 as SVGAGI (reference sequence). Trimming took 0 bases from V and 2 from J, leaving 9 bases between them. There are 15 residues in the CDR3. CDR3 coding DNA: TGTGCCAGCAGTTACTCGATTCCCCCCACAGATACGCAGTATTTT. Translating gives CASSYSIPPTDTQYF.